The entry below gives a single T cell receptor (beta chain) sequence along with its context. Its antigen is not identified. These data are taken from a study of cytomegalovirus exposure and HLA in healthy donors. General observations from the study: Most likely, a cluster of highly shared sequence variants arose as a sequencing artifact.

These donors counted as nominally healthy when sampled, but unrecorded immune exposures were likely. Use of 60 Vbeta and 13 Jbeta primers characterized the PCR. The method was immunoSEQ multiplex PCR; TCRdb's version includes in-frame clones alone and lacks a portion of them. The sample includes under 200,000 clones, roughly four fifths of them seen just once. This TCR was sampled from a woman aged 45 to 65 in good health and CMV-seronegative. The specimen sequenced was PBMCs.

The CDR3 region is CASSLWVSGTDTGELFF. CDR3 in DNA: TGTGCCAGCAGCTTATGGGTCAGCGGGACGGACACCGGGGAGCTGTTTTTT. The chain couples TRBV7-3 to TRBJ2-2, with TRBD2 identical over 7 bases. The CDR3 covers 17 residues. Per the germline V gene, CDR1 is SGHTA and CDR2 is FQGTGA. The V gene end was trimmed by 2 bases and the J gene end by 3 bases; junction bases not matched to a gene: 9.